A selection of T cell receptor beta chains follows, all from one sample in a study of radiotherapy plus CTLA-4 blockade in lung cancer. The protocol was immunoSEQ multiplex PCR, while the TCRdb copy is restricted to in-frame clones and leaves out a portion. The data contain about 120,000 clones, around 75% of them singletons. The material sequenced was peripheral blood, taken from a patient treated with radiotherapy plus ipilimumab. These receptors all stem from a human donor with non-small cell lung cancer who had a partial response to radiotherapy plus ipilimumab. Both conserved end residues are part of each CDR3. Each record gives: V gene, J gene, clone size, D gene, CDR3 DNA, CDR3 protein. D genes are given only for firm matches. Clone size is not always given. Where it is, it says once, few, many or a class for expanded clones.

v_gene: TRBV12-5
j_gene: TRBJ1-1
abundance: -
d_gene: -
CDR3nt: TGTGCTAGTGGTTTGGTGCGGGTTGGCGGACTCACTGAAGCTTTCTTT
CDR3aa: CASGLVRVGGLTEAFF

v_gene: TRBV30
j_gene: TRBJ2-7
abundance: -
d_gene: -
CDR3nt: TGTGCCTGGAGTGCAAGGACAACGTACGAGCAGTACTTC
CDR3aa: CAWSARTTYEQYF

v_gene: TRBV6-5
j_gene: TRBJ1-2
abundance: -
d_gene: -
CDR3nt: TGTGCCAGCAGGCACGCCCTCCAGGGCCTCTACACCTTC
CDR3aa: CASRHALQGLYTF

v_gene: TRBV20-1
j_gene: TRBJ2-1
abundance: -
d_gene: TRBD2
CDR3nt: TGCAGTGCTAGAGGGGAGGGTGAGCAGTTCTTC
CDR3aa: CSARGEGEQFF

v_gene: TRBV19
j_gene: TRBJ2-6
abundance: -
d_gene: -
CDR3nt: TGTGCCAGTAGTTACAGCGGAGTCTTGTCTGGGGCCAACGTCCTGACTTTC
CDR3aa: CASSYSGVLSGANVLTF

v_gene: TRBV6-5
j_gene: TRBJ2-5
abundance: -
d_gene: TRBD2
CDR3nt: TGTGCCAGCAGTTACCGGCGGGAGGGCCGGGAGACCCAGTACTTC
CDR3aa: CASSYRREGRETQYF

v_gene: TRBV5-1
j_gene: TRBJ2-1
abundance: -
d_gene: TRBD2
CDR3nt: TGCGCCAGCTCAACTAGCGGGAATGGCAATGAGCAGTTCTTC
CDR3aa: CASSTSGNGNEQFF

v_gene: TRBV12-5
j_gene: TRBJ2-5
abundance: -
d_gene: TRBD1
CDR3nt: TGTGCTAGTGGCTTACAGGGGGAGACCCAGTACTTC
CDR3aa: CASGLQGETQYF

v_gene: TRBV5-5
j_gene: TRBJ2-5
abundance: -
d_gene: -
CDR3nt: TGTGCCAGCAGCGTGCAGGGGTCCGTGACCCAGTACTTC
CDR3aa: CASSVQGSVTQYF

v_gene: TRBV30
j_gene: TRBJ2-3
abundance: -
d_gene: TRBD1
CDR3nt: TGTGCCTGGAGGGGCCCCGGGACAGGCACAGATACGCAGTATTTT
CDR3aa: CAWRGPGTGTDTQYF

v_gene: TRBV10-3
j_gene: TRBJ2-7
abundance: -
d_gene: -
CDR3nt: TGTGCCATCATCAATCCAACAGGGCCGCCGGGCCAATACGAGCAGTACTTC
CDR3aa: CAIINPTGPPGQYEQYF

v_gene: TRBV30
j_gene: TRBJ1-1
abundance: -
d_gene: -
CDR3nt: TGTGCCTGGACCCCTAACCTAAGGAACACTGAAGCTTTCTTT
CDR3aa: CAWTPNLRNTEAFF

v_gene: TRBV11-3
j_gene: TRBJ1-2
abundance: -
d_gene: TRBD1
CDR3nt: TGTGCCAGCAGCACGGGACAGGGTGGTAGCTACACCTTC
CDR3aa: CASSTGQGGSYTF

v_gene: TRBV5-4
j_gene: TRBJ2-2
abundance: -
d_gene: -
CDR3nt: TGTGCCAGCAGCTTGGATCTGGGGGCCGGGGAGCTATTTTTT
CDR3aa: CASSLDLGAGELFF

v_gene: TRBV6-1
j_gene: TRBJ2-1
abundance: -
d_gene: -
CDR3nt: TGTGCCAGCAGTGAAAGGCAGGGGTTGGGTGAGCAGTTCTTC
CDR3aa: CASSERQGLGEQFF

v_gene: TRBV27
j_gene: TRBJ2-7
abundance: -
d_gene: -
CDR3nt: TGTGCCAGCAGCCTGGTCTGGCGGGCCTACGAGCAGTACTTC
CDR3aa: CASSLVWRAYEQYF

v_gene: TRBV7-2
j_gene: TRBJ2-3
abundance: -
d_gene: -
CDR3nt: TGTGCCAGCAGCTTACGGTGGGATACGCAGTATTTT
CDR3aa: CASSLRWDTQYF

v_gene: TRBV5-1
j_gene: TRBJ2-7
abundance: -
d_gene: -
CDR3nt: TGCGCCAGCAGTTCAAGCGGGCTCTACGAGCAGTACTTC
CDR3aa: CASSSSGLYEQYF

v_gene: TRBV6-6
j_gene: TRBJ1-2
abundance: few
d_gene: TRBD1
CDR3nt: TGTGCCAGCAGTCCCCCCGGACAGGTAGTTTGGGGCTACACCTTC
CDR3aa: CASSPPGQVVWGYTF

v_gene: TRBV7-9
j_gene: TRBJ2-6
abundance: -
d_gene: -
CDR3nt: TGTGCCAGCCTTCAGGGGGGCTCTGGGGCCAACGTCCTGACTTTC
CDR3aa: CASLQGGSGANVLTF

v_gene: TRBV6-1
j_gene: TRBJ2-1
abundance: -
d_gene: TRBD2
CDR3nt: TGTGCCAGCAGTGCCGCGGGACTAGAATACAATGAGCAGTTCTTC
CDR3aa: CASSAAGLEYNEQFF

v_gene: TRBV5-1
j_gene: TRBJ2-7
abundance: -
d_gene: TRBD2
CDR3nt: TGCGCCAGCAGCGACGGGACTAGCGGGAAGTACGAGCAGTACTTC
CDR3aa: CASSDGTSGKYEQYF

v_gene: TRBV28
j_gene: TRBJ2-3
abundance: -
d_gene: -
CDR3nt: TGTGCCAGCAGTTGGGTCGGCAGGGACACAGATACGCAGTATTTT
CDR3aa: CASSWVGRDTDTQYF

v_gene: TRBV19
j_gene: TRBJ1-2
abundance: -
d_gene: -
CDR3nt: TGTGCCAACCTACGACAGACCGTTCAGTATGGCTACACCTTC
CDR3aa: CANLRQTVQYGYTF

v_gene: TRBV18
j_gene: TRBJ2-7
abundance: -
d_gene: TRBD2
CDR3nt: TGTGCCAGCGCAACCGGGACTAGCGGGAGTTACGAGCAGTACTTC
CDR3aa: CASATGTSGSYEQYF

v_gene: TRBV5-1
j_gene: TRBJ2-5
abundance: -
d_gene: TRBD1
CDR3nt: TGCGCCAGCACGTCAGGACAGGGGGGGGAGACCCAGTACTTC
CDR3aa: CASTSGQGGETQYF

v_gene: TRBV5-8
j_gene: TRBJ1-1
abundance: -
d_gene: TRBD1
CDR3nt: TGTGCCAGCAGCCCGGGACAGGCTACATTGGCTTTCTTT
CDR3aa: CASSPGQATLAFF

v_gene: TRBV11-2
j_gene: TRBJ2-7
abundance: -
d_gene: TRBD2
CDR3nt: TGTGCCAGCAGCTTAGGGTCCGGGACTATAACCTACGAGCAGTACTTC
CDR3aa: CASSLGSGTITYEQYF

v_gene: TRBV7-9
j_gene: TRBJ2-3
abundance: -
d_gene: TRBD2
CDR3nt: TGTGCCAGCAGGGGGGGTAGCGGGACCACAGATACGCAGTATTTT
CDR3aa: CASRGGSGTTDTQYF

v_gene: TRBV4-1
j_gene: TRBJ2-7
abundance: -
d_gene: -
CDR3nt: TGCGCCAGCAGCCAAGTATCAGGGGACGGAGCCTACGAGCAGTACTTC
CDR3aa: CASSQVSGDGAYEQYF

v_gene: TRBV28
j_gene: TRBJ2-3
abundance: -
d_gene: TRBD2
CDR3nt: TGTGCCAGCAGTTTATCCTTGCTGGGCGGGAGGCCCACAGATACGCAGTATTTT
CDR3aa: CASSLSLLGGRPTDTQYF

v_gene: TRBV6-4
j_gene: TRBJ2-1
abundance: once
d_gene: TRBD2
CDR3nt: TGTGCCAGCCGCCCGGGCGGGGGCAATGAGCAGTTCTTC
CDR3aa: CASRPGGGNEQFF

v_gene: TRBV5-1
j_gene: TRBJ2-2
abundance: -
d_gene: TRBD1
CDR3nt: TGCGCCAGCAGCTTGGAGGGACAGGCCACCGGGGAGCTGTTTTTT
CDR3aa: CASSLEGQATGELFF

v_gene: TRBV2
j_gene: TRBJ2-7
abundance: -
d_gene: TRBD1
CDR3nt: TGTGCCATAGACGGACAGGGGCTCTACGAGCAGTACTTC
CDR3aa: CAIDGQGLYEQYF

v_gene: TRBV10-1
j_gene: TRBJ2-7
abundance: -
d_gene: TRBD1
CDR3nt: TGCGCCAGCAGTGCGGACAGGGAAGCTTACGAGCAGTACTTC
CDR3aa: CASSADREAYEQYF

v_gene: TRBV2
j_gene: TRBJ2-3
abundance: -
d_gene: TRBD2
CDR3nt: TGTGCCAGCAAAAGCCGTCGGGGTAGCGGGAACACAGATACGCAGTATTTT
CDR3aa: CASKSRRGSGNTDTQYF

v_gene: TRBV11-2
j_gene: TRBJ2-7
abundance: -
d_gene: -
CDR3nt: TGTGCCAGCAGCCTTGGACAGACTGAGCAGTACTTC
CDR3aa: CASSLGQTEQYF

v_gene: TRBV10-3
j_gene: TRBJ2-3
abundance: -
d_gene: -
CDR3nt: TGTGCCATCAGTGGGATTGTCGGAAACAGGGATACGCAGTATTTT
CDR3aa: CAISGIVGNRDTQYF

v_gene: TRBV6-5
j_gene: TRBJ1-2
abundance: -
d_gene: TRBD1
CDR3nt: TGTGCCAGCAGTCCGGACAGGGGGCCACCGGGTGGCTACACCTTC
CDR3aa: CASSPDRGPPGGYTF

v_gene: TRBV18
j_gene: TRBJ1-6
abundance: -
d_gene: TRBD1
CDR3nt: TGTGCCAGCTCACCCGGGACAGATAATTCACCCCTCCACTTT
CDR3aa: CASSPGTDNSPLHF

v_gene: TRBV10-3
j_gene: TRBJ1-5
abundance: -
d_gene: -
CDR3nt: TGTGCCAGAGACAGCAGCAATCAGCCCCAGCATTTT
CDR3aa: CARDSSNQPQHF

v_gene: TRBV6-5
j_gene: TRBJ2-2
abundance: -
d_gene: -
CDR3nt: TGTGCCAGCAGTTATCGCCTAAAACAGGGCGGGGAGCTGTTTTTT
CDR3aa: CASSYRLKQGGELFF

v_gene: TRBV27
j_gene: TRBJ2-1
abundance: once
d_gene: TRBD2
CDR3nt: TGTGCCAGCAGTTCCGCAGCGGGAGGGAAATATGAGCAGTTCTTC
CDR3aa: CASSSAAGGKYEQFF

v_gene: TRBV18
j_gene: TRBJ1-2
abundance: -
d_gene: -
CDR3nt: TGTGCCAGCTCACCGGAGCAGCCCCCTAACTATGGCTACACCTTC
CDR3aa: CASSPEQPPNYGYTF

v_gene: TRBV6-1
j_gene: TRBJ2-2
abundance: -
d_gene: TRBD2
CDR3nt: TGTGCCAGCACGAGGGGACTAGCGGGAGGCGGGGAGCTGTTTTTT
CDR3aa: CASTRGLAGGGELFF

v_gene: TRBV9
j_gene: TRBJ2-2
abundance: -
d_gene: -
CDR3nt: TGTGCCAGCAGCGCCATGAACACCGGGGAGCTGTTTTTT
CDR3aa: CASSAMNTGELFF

v_gene: TRBV30
j_gene: TRBJ1-5
abundance: -
d_gene: TRBD1
CDR3nt: TGTGCCTGGCGAGGACAGGGCAATCAGCCCCAGCATTTT
CDR3aa: CAWRGQGNQPQHF

v_gene: TRBV18
j_gene: TRBJ2-1
abundance: -
d_gene: TRBD2
CDR3nt: TGTGCCAGCTCCCGACTAGCGCCTTCCTACAATGAGCAGTTCTTC
CDR3aa: CASSRLAPSYNEQFF

v_gene: TRBV6-1
j_gene: TRBJ2-7
abundance: few
d_gene: -
CDR3nt: TGTGCCAGCAGTGACAATACGGGGACACCTACCTACGAGCAGTACTTC
CDR3aa: CASSDNTGTPTYEQYF

v_gene: TRBV19
j_gene: TRBJ2-5
abundance: -
d_gene: TRBD2
CDR3nt: TGTGCCAGTAGTACGATCCGTAGTAGCGGGGGACGGATGGAGACCCAGTACTTC
CDR3aa: CASSTIRSSGGRMETQYF

v_gene: TRBV4-2
j_gene: TRBJ1-2
abundance: -
d_gene: -
CDR3nt: TGTGCCAGCAGCCAAGGTCATGGGCAGTCCTATGGCTACACCTTC
CDR3aa: CASSQGHGQSYGYTF

v_gene: TRBV6-5
j_gene: TRBJ2-5
abundance: -
d_gene: -
CDR3nt: TGTGCCAGCAGTTACTCGAGGCCAGGGGATAAAGAGACCCAGTACTTC
CDR3aa: CASSYSRPGDKETQYF

v_gene: TRBV7-8
j_gene: TRBJ1-1
abundance: -
d_gene: -
CDR3nt: TGTGCCAGCAGCCCTTGGAGGAACACTGAAGCTTTCTTT
CDR3aa: CASSPWRNTEAFF